This T cell receptor (beta chain) emerged from a study of post-analysis software for immune sequencing data. Study conclusions and caveats: Included in a set of a handful of TRBV segments more frequent in patients than controls were TRBV5-6, TRBV5-1 and TRBV20-1.

This clonotype was seen only once. Its target is unknown. Included in the TCR beta cDNA libraries were unique molecular identifiers. TCRdb passed the PCR reads through MiXCR, listing each CDR3 protein once. The table records hundreds of thousands of distinct CDR3 sequences, more than 50% of them present only once. V lost 4 bases, J lost 5 bases, and 14 bases lay in between. The CDR3 contains 13 residues. CDR1 is SQVTM and CDR2 is ANQGSEA in the germline V gene. The source is a girl aged 2 to 10 with multiple sclerosis. The sequenced sample was blood. The V and J genes are TRBV29-1 and TRBJ1-1; D gene uncertain. The CDR3 sequence: CSVVHHAATEAFF. The DNA for the CDR3 is TGCAGCGTTGTACACCACGCGGCGACTGAAGCTTTCTTT.